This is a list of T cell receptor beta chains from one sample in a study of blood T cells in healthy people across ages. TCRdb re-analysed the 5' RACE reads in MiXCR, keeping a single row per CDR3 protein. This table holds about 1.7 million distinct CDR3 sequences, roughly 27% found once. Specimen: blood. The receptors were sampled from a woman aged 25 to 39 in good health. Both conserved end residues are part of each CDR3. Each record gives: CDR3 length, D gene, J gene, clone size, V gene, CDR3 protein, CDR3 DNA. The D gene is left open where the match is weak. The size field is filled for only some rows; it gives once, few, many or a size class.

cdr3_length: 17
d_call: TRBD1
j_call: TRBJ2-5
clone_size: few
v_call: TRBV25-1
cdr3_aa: CASSELSTDRGLGTQYF
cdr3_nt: TGTGCCAGCAGTGAATTAAGCACGGACAGGGGTTTGGGGACCCAGTACTTC

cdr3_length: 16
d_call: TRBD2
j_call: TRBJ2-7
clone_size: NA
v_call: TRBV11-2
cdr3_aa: CASTRLAGTSFHEQYF
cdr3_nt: TGTGCCAGCACCCGTTTAGCGGGGACGTCCTTCCACGAGCAGTACTTC

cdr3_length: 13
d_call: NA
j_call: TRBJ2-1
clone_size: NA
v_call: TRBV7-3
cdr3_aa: CASSLGGSGKQFF
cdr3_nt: TGTGCCAGCAGCTTAGGGGGGTCGGGGAAGCAGTTCTTC

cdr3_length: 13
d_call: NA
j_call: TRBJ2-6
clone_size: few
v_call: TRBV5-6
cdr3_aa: CASSLGRANVLTF
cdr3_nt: TGTGCCAGCAGCTTGGGGCGGGCCAACGTCCTGACTTTC

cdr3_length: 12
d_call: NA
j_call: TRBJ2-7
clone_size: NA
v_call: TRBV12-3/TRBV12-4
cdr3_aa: CASNLGIYEQYF
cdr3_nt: TGTGCCAGCAATCTGGGGATCTACGAGCAGTACTTC

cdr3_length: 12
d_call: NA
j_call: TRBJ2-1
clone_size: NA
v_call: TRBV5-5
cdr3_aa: CASSHLVNEQFF
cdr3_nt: TGTGCCAGCAGCCACCTTGTCAATGAGCAGTTCTTC

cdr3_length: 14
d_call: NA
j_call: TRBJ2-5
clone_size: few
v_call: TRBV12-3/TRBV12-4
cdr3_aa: CASNFNSPGETQYF
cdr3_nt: TGTGCCAGCAATTTTAACTCTCCGGGCGAGACCCAGTACTTC

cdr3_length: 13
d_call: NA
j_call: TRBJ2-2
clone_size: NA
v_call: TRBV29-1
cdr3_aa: CSVSLTLTGELFF
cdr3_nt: TGCAGCGTTTCGCTTACACTGACCGGGGAGCTGTTTTTT

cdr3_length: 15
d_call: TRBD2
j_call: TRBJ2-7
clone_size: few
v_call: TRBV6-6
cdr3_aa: CASSGGTSGSGEQYF
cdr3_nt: TGTGCCAGCAGCGGAGGGACTAGCGGGAGTGGCGAGCAGTACTTC

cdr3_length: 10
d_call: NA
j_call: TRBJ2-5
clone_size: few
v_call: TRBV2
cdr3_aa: CASSEHTGYF
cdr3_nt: TGTGCCAGCAGTGAACATACGGGGTACTTC

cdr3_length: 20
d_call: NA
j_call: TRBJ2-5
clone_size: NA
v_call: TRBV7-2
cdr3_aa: CASSLSIGYWAGKVQETQYF
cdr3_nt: TGTGCCAGCAGCTTATCAATTGGGTATTGGGCAGGCAAGGTCCAAGAGACCCAGTACTTC

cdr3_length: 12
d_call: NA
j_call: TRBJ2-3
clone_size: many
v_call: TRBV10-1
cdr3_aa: CASSEGTDTQYF
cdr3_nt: TGCGCCAGCAGTGAAGGCACAGATACGCAGTATTTT

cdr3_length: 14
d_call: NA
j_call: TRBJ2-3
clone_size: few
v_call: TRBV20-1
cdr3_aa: CSGLGGGGADTQYF
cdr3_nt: TGCAGTGGTCTCGGGGGAGGAGGCGCAGATACGCAGTATTTT

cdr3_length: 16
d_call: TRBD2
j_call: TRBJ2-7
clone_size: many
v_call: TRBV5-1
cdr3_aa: CASSSLTSGVAYEQYF
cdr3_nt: TGCGCCAGCAGCTCGCTGACTAGCGGGGTCGCCTACGAGCAGTACTTC

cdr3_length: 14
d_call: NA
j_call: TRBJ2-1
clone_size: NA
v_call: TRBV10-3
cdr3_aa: CAISGSPSYNEQFF
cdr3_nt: TGTGCCATCTCAGGCAGCCCCTCCTACAATGAGCAGTTCTTC

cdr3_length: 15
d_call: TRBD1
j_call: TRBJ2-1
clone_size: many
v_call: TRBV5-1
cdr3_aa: CASSLSTGTGNEQFF
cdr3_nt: TGCGCCAGCAGCTTGAGTACCGGGACAGGGAATGAGCAGTTCTTC

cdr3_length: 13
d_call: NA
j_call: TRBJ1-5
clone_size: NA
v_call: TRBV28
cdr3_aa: CASSATGTQPQHF
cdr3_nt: TGTGCCAGCAGTGCAACCGGGACTCAGCCCCAGCATTTT

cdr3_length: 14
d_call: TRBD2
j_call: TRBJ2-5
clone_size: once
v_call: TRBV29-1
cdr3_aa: CSVVRGGSQETQYF
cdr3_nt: TGCAGCGTTGTGCGGGGGGGATCCCAAGAGACCCAGTACTTC

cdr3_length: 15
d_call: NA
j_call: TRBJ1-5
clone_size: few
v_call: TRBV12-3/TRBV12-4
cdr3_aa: CASSLFGGANQPQHF
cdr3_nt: TGTGCCAGCAGTTTATTTGGGGGGGCCAATCAGCCCCAGCATTTT

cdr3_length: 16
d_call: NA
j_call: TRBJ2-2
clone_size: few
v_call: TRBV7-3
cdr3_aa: CASSPLPGRNTGELFF
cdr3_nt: TGTGCCAGCAGCCCCCTCCCTGGCCGAAACACCGGGGAGCTGTTTTTT

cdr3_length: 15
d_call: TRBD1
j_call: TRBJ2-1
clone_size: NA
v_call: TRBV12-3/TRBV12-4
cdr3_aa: CASKRQGVISYEQFF
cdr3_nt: TGTGCCAGCAAAAGACAGGGGGTAATCTCCTACGAGCAGTTCTTC

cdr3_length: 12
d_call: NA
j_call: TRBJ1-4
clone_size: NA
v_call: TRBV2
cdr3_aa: CASTGTVEKLFF
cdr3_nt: TGTGCCAGCACTGGGACGGTTGAAAAACTGTTTTTT

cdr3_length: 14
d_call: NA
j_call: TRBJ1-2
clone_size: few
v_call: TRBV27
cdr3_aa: CASSSLSGASGYTF
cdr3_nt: TGTGCCAGCAGTTCCCTGAGTGGGGCATCTGGCTACACCTTC

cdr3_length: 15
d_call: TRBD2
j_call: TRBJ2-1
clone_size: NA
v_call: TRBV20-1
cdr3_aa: CSAEKTSGRGNEQFF
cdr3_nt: TGCAGTGCCGAAAAAACTAGCGGGAGAGGCAATGAGCAGTTCTTC

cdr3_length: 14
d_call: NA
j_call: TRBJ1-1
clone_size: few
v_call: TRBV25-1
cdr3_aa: CASSEYTGQSEAFF
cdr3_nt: TGTGCCAGCAGTGAATATACGGGGCAGAGTGAAGCTTTCTTT

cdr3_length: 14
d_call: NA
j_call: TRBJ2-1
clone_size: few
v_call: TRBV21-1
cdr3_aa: CASNRGFIYNEQFF
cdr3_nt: TGTGCCAGCAACAGGGGCTTTATCTACAATGAGCAGTTCTTC

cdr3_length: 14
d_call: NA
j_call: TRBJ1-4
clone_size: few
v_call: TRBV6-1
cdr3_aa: CASRGSRGAEKLFF
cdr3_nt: TGTGCCAGCAGAGGATCCCGGGGGGCTGAAAAACTGTTTTTT

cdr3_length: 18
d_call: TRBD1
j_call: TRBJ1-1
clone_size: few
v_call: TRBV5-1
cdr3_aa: CASSLTLPHRGMNTEAFF
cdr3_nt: TGCGCCAGCAGCTTAACCCTTCCCCACAGGGGAATGAACACTGAAGCTTTCTTT

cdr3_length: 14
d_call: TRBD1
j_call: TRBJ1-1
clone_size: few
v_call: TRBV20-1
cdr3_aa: CSASLGQGNTEAFF
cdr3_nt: TGCAGTGCTAGTCTGGGACAGGGGAACACTGAAGCTTTCTTT

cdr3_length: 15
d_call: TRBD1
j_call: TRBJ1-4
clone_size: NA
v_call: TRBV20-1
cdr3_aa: CSARETGTGGGKLFF
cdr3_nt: TGCAGTGCTAGGGAAACCGGGACAGGGGGCGGAAAACTGTTTTTT

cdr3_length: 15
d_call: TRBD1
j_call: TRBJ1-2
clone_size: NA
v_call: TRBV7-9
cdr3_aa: CASSFTGEKTYDYTF
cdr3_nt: TGTGCCAGCAGCTTCACAGGGGAGAAGACCTATGACTACACCTTC

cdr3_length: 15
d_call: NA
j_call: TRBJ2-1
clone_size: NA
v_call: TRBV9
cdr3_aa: CASSVTWYSRSEQFF
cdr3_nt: TGTGCCAGCAGCGTAACTTGGTATAGTAGGAGTGAGCAGTTCTTC

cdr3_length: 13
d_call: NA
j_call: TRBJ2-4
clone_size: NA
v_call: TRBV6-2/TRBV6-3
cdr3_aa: CASSYGPGDIQYF
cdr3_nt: TGTGCCAGCAGTTACGGCCCGGGCGACATTCAGTACTTC

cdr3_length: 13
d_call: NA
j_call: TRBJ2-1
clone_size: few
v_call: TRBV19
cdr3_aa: CASSTNRDWEQFF
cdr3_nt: TGTGCCAGTAGTACTAACAGGGATTGGGAGCAGTTCTTC

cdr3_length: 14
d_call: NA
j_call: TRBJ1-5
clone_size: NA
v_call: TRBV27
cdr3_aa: CASSSGYDNQPQHF
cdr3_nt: TGTGCCAGCAGTTCGGGCTACGACAATCAGCCCCAGCATTTT

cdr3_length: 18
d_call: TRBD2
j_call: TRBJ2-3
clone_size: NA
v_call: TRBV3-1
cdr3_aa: CASSQGLGLAESTDTQYF
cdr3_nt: TGTGCCAGCAGCCAAGGATTGGGACTAGCGGAGAGCACAGATACGCAGTATTTT

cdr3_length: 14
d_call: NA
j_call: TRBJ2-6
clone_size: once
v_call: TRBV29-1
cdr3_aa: CSVGFGTGANVLTF
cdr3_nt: TGCAGCGTTGGATTCGGTACTGGGGCCAACGTCCTGACTTTC

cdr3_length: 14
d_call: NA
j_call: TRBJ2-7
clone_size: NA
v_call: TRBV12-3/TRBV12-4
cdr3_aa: CASSFAGPAYEQYF
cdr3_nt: TGTGCCAGCAGTTTTGCGGGGCCCGCCTACGAGCAGTACTTC

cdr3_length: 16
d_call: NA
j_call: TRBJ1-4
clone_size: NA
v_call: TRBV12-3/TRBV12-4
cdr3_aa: CASSRSQQGYNEKLFF
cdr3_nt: TGTGCCAGCAGTAGGTCCCAACAGGGTTATAATGAAAAACTGTTTTTT

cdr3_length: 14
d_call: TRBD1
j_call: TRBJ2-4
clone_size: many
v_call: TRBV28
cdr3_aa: CATTPGTGENIQYF
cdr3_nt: TGTGCCACCACCCCCGGGACAGGAGAAAACATTCAGTACTTC

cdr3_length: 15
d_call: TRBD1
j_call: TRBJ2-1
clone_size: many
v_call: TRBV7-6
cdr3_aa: CASSLRDRGLDEQFF
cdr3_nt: TGTGCCAGCAGCCTCCGGGACAGGGGGCTGGATGAGCAGTTCTTC